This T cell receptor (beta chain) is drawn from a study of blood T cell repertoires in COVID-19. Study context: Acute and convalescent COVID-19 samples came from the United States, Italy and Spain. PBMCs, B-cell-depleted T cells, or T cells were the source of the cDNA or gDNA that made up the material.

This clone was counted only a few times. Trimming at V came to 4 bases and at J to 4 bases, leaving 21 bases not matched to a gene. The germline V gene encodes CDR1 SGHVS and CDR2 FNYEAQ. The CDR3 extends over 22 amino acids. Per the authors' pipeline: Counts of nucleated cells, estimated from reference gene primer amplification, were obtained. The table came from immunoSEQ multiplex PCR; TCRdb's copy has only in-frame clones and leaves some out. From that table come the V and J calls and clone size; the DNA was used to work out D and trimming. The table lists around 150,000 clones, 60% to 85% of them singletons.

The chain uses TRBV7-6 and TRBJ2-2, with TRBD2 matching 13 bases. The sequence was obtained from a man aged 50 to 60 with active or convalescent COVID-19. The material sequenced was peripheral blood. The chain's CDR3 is CASSSMTGPLRTSGRGTGELFF. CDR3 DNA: TGTGCCAGCAGCTCGATGACAGGCCCCCTGAGGACTAGCGGGAGAGGCACCGGGGAGCTGTTTTTT.